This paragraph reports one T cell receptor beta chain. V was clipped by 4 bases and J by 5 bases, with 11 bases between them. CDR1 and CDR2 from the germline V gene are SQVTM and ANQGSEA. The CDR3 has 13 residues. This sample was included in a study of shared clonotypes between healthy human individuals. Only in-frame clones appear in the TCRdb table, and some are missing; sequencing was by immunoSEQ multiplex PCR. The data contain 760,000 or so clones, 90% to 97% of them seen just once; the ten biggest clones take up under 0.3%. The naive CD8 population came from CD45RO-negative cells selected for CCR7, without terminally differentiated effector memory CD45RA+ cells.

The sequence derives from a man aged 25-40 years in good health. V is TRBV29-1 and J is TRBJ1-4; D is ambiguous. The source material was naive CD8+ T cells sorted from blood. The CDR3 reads CSVAPADNEKLFF. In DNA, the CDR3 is TGCAGCGTTGCACCGGCAGACAATGAAAAACTGTTTTTT.